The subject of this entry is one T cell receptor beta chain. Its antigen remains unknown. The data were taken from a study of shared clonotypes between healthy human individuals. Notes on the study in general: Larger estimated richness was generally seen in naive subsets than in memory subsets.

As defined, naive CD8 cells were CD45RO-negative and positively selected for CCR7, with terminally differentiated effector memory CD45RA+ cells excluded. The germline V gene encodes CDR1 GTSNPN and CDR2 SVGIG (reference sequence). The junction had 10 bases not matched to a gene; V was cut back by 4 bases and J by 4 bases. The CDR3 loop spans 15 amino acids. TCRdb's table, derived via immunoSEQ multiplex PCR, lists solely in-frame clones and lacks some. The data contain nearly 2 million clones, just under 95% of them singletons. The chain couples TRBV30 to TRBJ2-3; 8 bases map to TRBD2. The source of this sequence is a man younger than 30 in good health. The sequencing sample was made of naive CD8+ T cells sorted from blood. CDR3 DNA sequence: TGTGCCTGGACTGATAAGCGGGGGTTAGCAGATACGCAGTATTTT. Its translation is CAWTDKRGLADTQYF.